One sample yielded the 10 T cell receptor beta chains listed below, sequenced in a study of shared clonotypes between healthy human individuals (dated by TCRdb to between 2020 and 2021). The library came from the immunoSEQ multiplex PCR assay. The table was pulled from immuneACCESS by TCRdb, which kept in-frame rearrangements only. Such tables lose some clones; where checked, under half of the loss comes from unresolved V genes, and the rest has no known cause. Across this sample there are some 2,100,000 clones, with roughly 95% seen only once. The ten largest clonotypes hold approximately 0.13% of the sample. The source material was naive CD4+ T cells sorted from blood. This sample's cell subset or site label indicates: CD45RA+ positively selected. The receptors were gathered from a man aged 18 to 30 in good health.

The CDR3 nucleotides read TGTGCCAGCAGTACAAATCCGGGACACTTTTCCTACGAGCAGTACTTC. It yields the protein CASSTNPGHFSYEQYF. The chain recombines TRBV2 with TRBJ2-7; tentatively, D is TRBD1 (6 bases). V lost 5 bases to trimming and J lost 1 base, with 18 bases between them. Germline CDR1 SNHLY, CDR2 FYNNEI. The CDR3 is made up of 16 amino acids.

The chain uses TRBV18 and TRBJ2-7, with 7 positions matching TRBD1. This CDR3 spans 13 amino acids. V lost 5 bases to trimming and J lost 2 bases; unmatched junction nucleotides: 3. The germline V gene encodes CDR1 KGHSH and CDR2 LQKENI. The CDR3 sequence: CASSRDRTYEQYF. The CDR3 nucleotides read TGTGCCAGCTCAAGGGACAGAACCTACGAGCAGTACTTC. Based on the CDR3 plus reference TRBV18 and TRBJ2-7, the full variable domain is NAGVMQNPRHLVRRRGQEARLRCSPMKGHSHVYWYRQLPEEGLKFMVYLQKENIIDESGMPKERFSAEFPKEGPSILRIQQVVRGDSAAYFCASSRDRTYEQYFGPGTRLTVT.

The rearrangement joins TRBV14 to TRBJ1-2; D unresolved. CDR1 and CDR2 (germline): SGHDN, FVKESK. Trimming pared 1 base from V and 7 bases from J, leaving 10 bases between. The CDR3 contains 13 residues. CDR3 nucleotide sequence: TGTGCCAGCAGCCAAGCTTTGGCCACTGGCTACACCTTC. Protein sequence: CASSQALATGYTF.

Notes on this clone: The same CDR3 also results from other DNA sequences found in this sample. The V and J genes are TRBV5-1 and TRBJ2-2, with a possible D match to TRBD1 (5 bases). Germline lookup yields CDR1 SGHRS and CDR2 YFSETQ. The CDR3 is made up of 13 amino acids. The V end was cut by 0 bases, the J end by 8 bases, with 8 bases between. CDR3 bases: TGCGCCAGCAGCTTGGAGGGGCCGGGGGAGCTGTTTTTT. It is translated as CASSLEGPGELFF.

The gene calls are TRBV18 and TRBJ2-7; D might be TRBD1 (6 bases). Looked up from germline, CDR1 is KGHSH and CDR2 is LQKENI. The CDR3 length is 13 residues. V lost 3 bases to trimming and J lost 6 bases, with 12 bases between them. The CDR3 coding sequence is TGTGCCAGCTCACCGGGACACAGGCTCGAGCAGTACTTC. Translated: CASSPGHRLEQYF.

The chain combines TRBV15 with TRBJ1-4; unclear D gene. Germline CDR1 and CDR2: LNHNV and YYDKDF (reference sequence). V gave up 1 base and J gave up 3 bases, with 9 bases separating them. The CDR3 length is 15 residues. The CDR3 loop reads CATSRVPQPNEKLFF. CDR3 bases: TGTGCCACCAGCAGAGTTCCCCAGCCTAATGAAAAACTGTTTTTT.

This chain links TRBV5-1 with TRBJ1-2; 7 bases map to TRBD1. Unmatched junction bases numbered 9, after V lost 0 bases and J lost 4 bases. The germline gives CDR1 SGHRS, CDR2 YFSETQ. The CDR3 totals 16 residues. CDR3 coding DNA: TGCGCCAGCAGCTTGGCCGGGACAGTGGCTGTCTATGGCTACACCTTC. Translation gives CASSLAGTVAVYGYTF.

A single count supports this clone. The CDR3 here is CAISSGQGNSEQYF. In DNA form, the CDR3 reads TGTGCCATCAGCTCGGGACAGGGAAATAGCGAGCAGTACTTC. The chain links TRBV10-3 to TRBJ2-7, with TRBD1 matching 9 bases. V trimming: 6 bases; J trimming: 6 bases; junction bases outside the gene matches: 9. This CDR3 comprises 14 residues. Germline loops: CDR1 ENHRY, CDR2 SYGVKD.

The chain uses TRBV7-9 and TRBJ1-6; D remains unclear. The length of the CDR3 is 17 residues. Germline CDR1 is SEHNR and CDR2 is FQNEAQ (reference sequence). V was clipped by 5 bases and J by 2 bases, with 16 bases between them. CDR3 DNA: TGTGCCAGCAGCCCCGGACGAAGAGACGCCTATAATTCACCCCTCCACTTT. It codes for CASSPGRRDAYNSPLHF.

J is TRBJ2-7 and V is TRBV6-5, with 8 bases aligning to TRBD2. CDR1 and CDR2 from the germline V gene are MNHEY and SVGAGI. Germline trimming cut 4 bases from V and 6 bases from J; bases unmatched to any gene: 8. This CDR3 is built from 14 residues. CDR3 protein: CASSLWGLVGEQYF. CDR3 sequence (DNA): TGTGCCAGCAGTTTGTGGGGACTAGTAGGCGAGCAGTACTTC.